There are a few counts of the clone carrying this TCR beta chain. The sample is drawn from a study of response to subunit inactivated influenza vaccine. Each CDR3 protein gets one entry after TCRdb re-called the RT-PCR reads with MiXCR. The top ten clones hold 5.5% to 7% of a sample with approximately 730,000 distinct CDR3 sequences, approximately 14% of them seen once. The CDR3 extends over 16 amino acids. V trimming: 3 bases; J trimming: 8 bases; junction bases outside the gene matches: 11. Germline CDR1 reads LGHDT; CDR2 reads YNNKEL (reference sequence). V usage is TRBV3-1 and J usage is TRBJ2-1; 9 nucleotides align to TRBD2. This TCR was sampled from a man aged 50-59 years who received an inactivated influenza vaccine. The material was PBMCs from blood, obtained around 14 days before vaccination. This chain's CDR3 is CASSQGSGSSGDEQFF. CDR3 in DNA: TGTGCCAGCAGCCAGGGTAGCGGGAGCTCCGGGGATGAGCAGTTCTTC.